Reported below is one T cell receptor beta chain. Its matching antigen is unknown. The data originate from a study of shared clonotypes between healthy human individuals. Study-level background: Three plates were used per donor for CD4 naive, three for CD4 memory, two for CD8 naive and one for CD8 memory. Study observations and caveats: Rarefaction revealed incomplete sorted-subset sequencing despite large depth.

Per the germline V gene, CDR1 is SEHNR and CDR2 is FQNEAQ (reference sequence). The CDR3 contains 15 residues. J lost 0 bases, V lost 4 bases, and 3 bases had no gene match. Generated by immunoSEQ multiplex PCR, the TCRdb table keeps only in-frame clones and is missing some. The data contain hundreds of thousands of clones, about 91% of them seen just once; the ten biggest clones take up 24%. Naive CD8 cells lacked CD45RO, underwent positive selection for CCR7 and left out terminally differentiated effector memory CD45RA+ cells. This TCR was recovered from a man aged 25-40 years in good health. The chain joins TRBV7-9 to TRBJ2-7; TRBD2 agrees at 10 bases. Sequenced sample: naive CD8+ T cells sorted from blood. The CDR3, as DNA: TGTGCCAGCAGCTCCGGGACTAGCGTCTCCTACGAGCAGTACTTC. It translates to CASSSGTSVSYEQYF.